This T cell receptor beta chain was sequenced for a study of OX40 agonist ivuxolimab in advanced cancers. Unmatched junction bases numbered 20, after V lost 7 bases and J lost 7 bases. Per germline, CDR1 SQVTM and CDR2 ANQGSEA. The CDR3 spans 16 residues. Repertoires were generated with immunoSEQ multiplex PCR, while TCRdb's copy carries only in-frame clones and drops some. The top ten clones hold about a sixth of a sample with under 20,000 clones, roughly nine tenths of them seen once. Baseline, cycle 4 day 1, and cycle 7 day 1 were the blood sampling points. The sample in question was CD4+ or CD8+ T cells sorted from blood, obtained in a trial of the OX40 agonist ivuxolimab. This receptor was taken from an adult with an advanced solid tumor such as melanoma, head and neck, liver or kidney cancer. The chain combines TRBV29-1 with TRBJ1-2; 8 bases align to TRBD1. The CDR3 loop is CSAEEGRQVQGAGYTF. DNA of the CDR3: TGCAGCGCCGAGGAGGGGAGACAGGTCCAGGGGGCTGGCTACACCTTC. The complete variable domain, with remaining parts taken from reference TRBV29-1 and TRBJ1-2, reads SAVISQKPSRDICQRGTSLTIQCQVDSQVTMMFWYRQQPGQSLTLIATANQGSEATYESGFVIDKFPISRPNLTFSTLTVSNMSPEDSSIYLCSAEEGRQVQGAGYTFGSGTRLTVV.